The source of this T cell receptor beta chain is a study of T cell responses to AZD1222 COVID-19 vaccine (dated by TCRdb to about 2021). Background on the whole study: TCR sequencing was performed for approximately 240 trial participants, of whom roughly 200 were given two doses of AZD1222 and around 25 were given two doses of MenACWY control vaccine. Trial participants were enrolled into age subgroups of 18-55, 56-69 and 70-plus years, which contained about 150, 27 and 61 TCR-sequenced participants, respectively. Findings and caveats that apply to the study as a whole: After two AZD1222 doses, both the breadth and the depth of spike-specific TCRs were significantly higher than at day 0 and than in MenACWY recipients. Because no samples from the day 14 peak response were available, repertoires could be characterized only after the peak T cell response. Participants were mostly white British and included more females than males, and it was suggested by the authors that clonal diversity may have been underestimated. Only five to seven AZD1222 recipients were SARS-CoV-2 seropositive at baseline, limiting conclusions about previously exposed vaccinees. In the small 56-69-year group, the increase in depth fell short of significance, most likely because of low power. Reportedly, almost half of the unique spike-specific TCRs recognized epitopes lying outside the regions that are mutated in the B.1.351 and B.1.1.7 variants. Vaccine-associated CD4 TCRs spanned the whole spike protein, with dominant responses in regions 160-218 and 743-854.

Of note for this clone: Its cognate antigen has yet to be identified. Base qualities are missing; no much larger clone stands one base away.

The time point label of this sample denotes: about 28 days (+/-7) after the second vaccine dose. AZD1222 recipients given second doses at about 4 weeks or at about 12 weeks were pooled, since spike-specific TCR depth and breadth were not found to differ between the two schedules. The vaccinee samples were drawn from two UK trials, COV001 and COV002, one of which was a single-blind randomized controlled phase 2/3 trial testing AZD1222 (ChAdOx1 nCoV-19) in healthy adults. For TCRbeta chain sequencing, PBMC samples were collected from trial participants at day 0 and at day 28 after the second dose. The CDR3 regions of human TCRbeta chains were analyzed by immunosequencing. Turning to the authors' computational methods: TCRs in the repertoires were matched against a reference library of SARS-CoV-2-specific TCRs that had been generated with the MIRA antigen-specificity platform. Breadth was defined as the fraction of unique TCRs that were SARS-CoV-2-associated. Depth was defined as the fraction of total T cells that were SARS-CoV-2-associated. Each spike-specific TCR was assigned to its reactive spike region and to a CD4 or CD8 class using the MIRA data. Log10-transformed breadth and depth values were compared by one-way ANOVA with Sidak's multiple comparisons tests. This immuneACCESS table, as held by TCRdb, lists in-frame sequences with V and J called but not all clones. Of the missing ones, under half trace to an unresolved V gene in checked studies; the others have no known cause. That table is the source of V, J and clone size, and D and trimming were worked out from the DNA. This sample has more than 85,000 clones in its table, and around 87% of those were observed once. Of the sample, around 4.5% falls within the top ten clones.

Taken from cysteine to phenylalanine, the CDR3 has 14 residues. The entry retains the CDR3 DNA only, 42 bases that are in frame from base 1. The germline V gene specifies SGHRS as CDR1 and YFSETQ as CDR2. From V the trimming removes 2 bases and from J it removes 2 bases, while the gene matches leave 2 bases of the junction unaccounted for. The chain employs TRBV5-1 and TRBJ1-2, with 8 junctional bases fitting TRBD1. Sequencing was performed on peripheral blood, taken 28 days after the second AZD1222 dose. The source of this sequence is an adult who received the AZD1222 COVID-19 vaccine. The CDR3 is CASSFGTGNYGYTF. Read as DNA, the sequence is TGCGCCAGCAGCTTTGGGACAGGCAACTATGGCTACACCTTC. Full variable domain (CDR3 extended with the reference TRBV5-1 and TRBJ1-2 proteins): KAGVTQTPRYLIKTRGQQVTLSCSPISGHRSVSWYQQTPGQGLQFLFEYFSETQRNKGNFPGRFSGRQFSNSRSEMNVSTLELGDSALYLCASSFGTGNYGYTFGSGTRLTVV.